This T cell receptor (beta chain) derives from a study of blood T cell repertoires in COVID-19. Study in general: T cells, B-cell-depleted T cells, or PBMCs provided the cDNA or gDNA that served as material.

The study drew participants aged about 18 to 90 years from approximately 23 US areas. Clinical histories supplied by participants themselves formed the basis of cohort assignment. V shed 3 bases and J shed 8 bases, with 10 bases lying between them. The CDR3 is 11 amino acids. Germline-derived CDR1 and CDR2 are GTSNPN and SVGIG (reference sequence). Only in-frame clones appear in the TCRdb table, and some are missing; sequencing was by immunoSEQ multiplex PCR. The table includes around 130,000 clones, approximately 86% detected once. This chain joins TRBV30 and TRBJ1-2; D remains unclear. The receptor's source is a woman in her fifties or sixties who had recovered from COVID-19. The sequenced material came from PBMCs or T cells enriched from blood (not recorded which). Written as DNA, the CDR3 is TGTGCCTGGAGCCCGGAGGAGGGCTACACCTTC. It specifies CAWSPEEGYTF.